These T cell receptor beta chains were read from a single sample in a study of metastatic and nonmetastatic thyroid tumors. Using MiXCR, TCRdb reanalyzed the PCR reads. The sample holds about 30,000 clones, roughly 25% seen once. The sample was blood. These TCRs come from a female donor with papillary thyroid cancer or a benign thyroid nodule (not recorded which). Some clones in this sample may be carry-over from other donors' samples. Both conserved end residues are part of each CDR3.

TRBV20-1,CSARDLGLASETQYF
TRBV19,CASSTSSYEQYF
TRBV11-2,CASSLGGVFGANVLTF
TRBV9,CASSVGRKPNTGELFF
TRBV4-1,CASSQDEAGGRTDTQYF
TRBV2,CASRQTAEPQHF
TRBV6-1,CASSKMAPGAPDTRYF
TRBV18,CASSLTGTGGRETQYF
TRBV20-1,CSARRVQGMNTEAFF
TRBV12-3/TRBV12-4,CASRPDSYEQYF
TRBV7-2,CASSLTEAYEQYF
TRBV25-1,CASRQGIGEQYF
TRBV6-2/TRBV6-3,CASRTYGLAGAYEQYF